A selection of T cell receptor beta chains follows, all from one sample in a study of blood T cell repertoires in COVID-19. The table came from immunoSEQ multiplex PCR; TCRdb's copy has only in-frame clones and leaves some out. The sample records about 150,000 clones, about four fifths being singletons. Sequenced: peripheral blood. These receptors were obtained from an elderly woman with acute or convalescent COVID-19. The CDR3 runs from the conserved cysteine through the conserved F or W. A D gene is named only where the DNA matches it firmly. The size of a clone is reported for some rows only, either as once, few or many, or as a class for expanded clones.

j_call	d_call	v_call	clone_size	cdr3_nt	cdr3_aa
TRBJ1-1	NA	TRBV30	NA	TGTGCCTGGAGGGGGCAGGGGAACACTGAAGCTTTCTTT	CAWRGQGNTEAFF
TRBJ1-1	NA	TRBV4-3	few	TGCGCCAGCAGCCGGCGGAGGGACACTGAAGCTTTCTTT	CASSRRRDTEAFF
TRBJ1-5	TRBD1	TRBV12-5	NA	TGTGCTAGTGGTTTGACACAGGGGGTTCAGCCCCAGCATTTT	CASGLTQGVQPQHF
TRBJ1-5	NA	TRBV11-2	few	TGTGCCAGCAGCTTCGGGGGCAATCAGCCCCAGCATTTT	CASSFGGNQPQHF
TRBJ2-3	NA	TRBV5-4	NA	TGTGCCAGCAGCTTGCCGATGGGCAGGGTCCAAAATCCTAACACAGATACGCAGTATTTT	CASSLPMGRVQNPNTDTQYF
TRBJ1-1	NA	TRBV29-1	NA	TGCAGCGTTCATATGGGCTCAGGGGTCACTGAAGCTTTCTTT	CSVHMGSGVTEAFF
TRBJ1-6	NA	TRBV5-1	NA	TGCGCCAGCAGCTTTGGGGGGACTGACGGCTCCTATAATTCACCCCTCCACTTT	CASSFGGTDGSYNSPLHF
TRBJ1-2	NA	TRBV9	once	TGTGCCAGCAGCGTGGAATACGGACAGAGAGGCGGCTACACCTTC	CASSVEYGQRGGYTF
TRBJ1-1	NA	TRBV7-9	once	TGTGCCAGCAGCTTAGCCCTTAAAAACACTGAAGCTTTCTTT	CASSLALKNTEAFF
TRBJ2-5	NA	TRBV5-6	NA	TGTGCCAGCAGCTTGGACAGGCACCAGTACTTC	CASSLDRHQYF
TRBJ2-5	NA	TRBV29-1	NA	TGCAGCGCCCAGGGCTTACAAGAGACCCAGTACTTC	CSAQGLQETQYF
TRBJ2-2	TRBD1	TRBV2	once	TGTGCCAGCAGGCGGACAGGGGGCACCGGGGAGCTGTTTTTT	CASRRTGGTGELFF
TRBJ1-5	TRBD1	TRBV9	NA	TGTGCCAGCAGCGTGGGACAGAATAGCAATCAGCCCCAGCATTTT	CASSVGQNSNQPQHF
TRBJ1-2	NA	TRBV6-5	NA	TGTGCCAGCAGTTACTCGATGGGAAGGGGTAATGGCTACACCTTC	CASSYSMGRGNGYTF
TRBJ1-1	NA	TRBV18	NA	TGTGCCAGCTCACCAGGTTCAGCAGCGTACACTGAAGCTTTCTTT	CASSPGSAAYTEAFF
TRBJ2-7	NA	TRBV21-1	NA	TGTGCCGGGAGGGGACGGAATTACGAGCAGTACTTC	CAGRGRNYEQYF
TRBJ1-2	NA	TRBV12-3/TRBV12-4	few	TGTGCCAGCAGGTATGACAGATTCTATGGCTACACCTTC	CASRYDRFYGYTF
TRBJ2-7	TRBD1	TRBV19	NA	TGTGCCAGTAGTAATCCTGGGACAGGGAACTACGAGCAGTACTTC	CASSNPGTGNYEQYF
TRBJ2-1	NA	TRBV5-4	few	TGTGCCAGCAGCTCCCTGGGGGAGGTTGCAAATGAGCAGTTCTTC	CASSSLGEVANEQFF
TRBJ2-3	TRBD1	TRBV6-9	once	TGTGCCAGCAGCCCGGACAGGGGAGGTACAGATACGCAGTATTTT	CASSPDRGGTDTQYF
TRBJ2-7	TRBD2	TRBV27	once	TGTGCCAGCAGCATCGGGGGGGCGAACTACGAGCAGTACTTC	CASSIGGANYEQYF
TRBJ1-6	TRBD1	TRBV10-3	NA	TGTGCCATCAAAGGGACAGATTATAATTCACCCCTCCACTTT	CAIKGTDYNSPLHF
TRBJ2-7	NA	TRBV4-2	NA	TGTGCCAGCAGCCAAGGACAGGTCGACGAGCAGTACTTC	CASSQGQVDEQYF
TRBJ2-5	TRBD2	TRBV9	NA	TGTGCCAGCAAACCCGGACCGGGAGGTTCGTGGGAGACCCAGTACTTC	CASKPGPGGSWETQYF
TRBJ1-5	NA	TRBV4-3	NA	TGCGCCAGCAGCCAAGATCTCGGCGGTCAGCCCCAGCATTTT	CASSQDLGGQPQHF
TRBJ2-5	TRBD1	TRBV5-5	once	TGTGCCAGCAGCTTGGCCGGGACAGGGGGACTGGGAGAGACCCAGTACTTC	CASSLAGTGGLGETQYF
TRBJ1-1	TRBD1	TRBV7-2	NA	TGTGCCAGCAGTCCAGGGGGGTTCGCTGAAGCTTTCTTT	CASSPGGFAEAFF
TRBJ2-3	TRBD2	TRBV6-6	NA	TGTGCCAGCAGTTATAGCGGGGGATCCCGGGATACGCAGTATTTT	CASSYSGGSRDTQYF